The TCR beta chain described here comes from a study of T-cell reconstitution after alpha-beta-depleted transplantation in children. General study results and limits: Reportedly, only several hundred clones from non-depleted graft cells drove alpha-beta T-cell counts at about two months. At day 60, the high TCRbeta diversity found in some patients originated from recipient T cells and thymic progenitors that had survived.

The table lists this clonotype with a few counts. Its cognate antigen is unknown. Unique molecular identifiers were used in preparing the TCRbeta library. TCRdb passed the PCR reads through MiXCR, listing each CDR3 protein once. The sample shows about 580,000 distinct CDR3 sequences, roughly a quarter of them seen only once. The CDR3 sequence is 13 residues long. Trimming removed 5 bases from V and 9 bases from J; junction bases left unmatched: 9. Germline-derived CDR1 and CDR2 are MNHEY and SMNVEV (reference sequence). The receptor was derived from a boy under two years old with Wiskott-Aldrich syndrome, due to receive a stem cell transplant. The specimen comprised PBMCs, sampled before TCRalphabeta/CD19-depleted stem cell transplant. The V gene is TRBV27, the J gene TRBJ1-1, with TRBD1 matching over 7 bases. For the CDR3, the DNA is TGTGCCAGCAGTCAACCCGCAGGGGGAAAAGCTTTCTTT. Its protein product is CASSQPAGGKAFF.